The present T cell receptor (beta chain) was sequenced within a study of T cell responses to AZD1222 COVID-19 vaccine. Here immunoSEQ multiplex PCR was the method, and the copy in TCRdb shows in-frame clones only, minus some. Of roughly 55,000 clones in the sample, about 90% were seen once. The V gene's germline CDR1 is MGHDK and CDR2 SYGVNS. V was pared by 3 bases and J by 11 bases, with 13 bases between. The CDR3 extends over 12 amino acids. The sequenced sample was peripheral blood, obtained on day 0 of AZD1222 vaccination. This sequence originates from an adult in good health. The chain has TRBV25-1 and TRBJ1-1, with D possibly TRBD1 on 6 matching bases. This chain's CDR3 is CASSERGDEAFF. CDR3 DNA sequence: TGTGCCAGCAGTGAGAGGGGGGACGAGGCTTTCTTT.